A single sample gave rise to the 23 T cell receptor beta chains below, sequenced in a study of CD8 T cells in ankylosing spondylitis. These TCRs are of unknown antigen specificity. Findings and caveats of the study: A TCR beta motif of several highly homologous variants seemed to mark ankylosing spondylitis blood.

TCRdb analysed the 5' RACE reads with MiXCR anew, one entry per CDR3 protein. This sample has around 770,000 distinct CDR3 sequences, with around 11% found just once. Sequences were obtained from blood, either unsorted or a sorted T cell fraction (not recorded which). The receptors stem from a male donor with ankylosing spondylitis.

V usage is TRBV7-2 and J usage is TRBJ1-1; 9 bases fit TRBD1. V lost 5 bases to trimming and J lost 5 bases; unmatched junction nucleotides: 12. The germline gives CDR1 SGHTA, CDR2 FQGNSA. The CDR3 consists of 16 residues. This CDR3 is CASSPEDRGFRTEAFF. CDR3 nucleotides: TGTGCCAGCAGCCCCGAGGACAGGGGTTTCAGGACTGAAGCTTTCTTT.

In its sample, this clonotype was seen a few times. The DNA of the CDR3 is TGTGCCTGCCACGCTATGGCCTACAATGAGCAGTTCTTC. Its translation: CACHAMAYNEQFF. This chain links TRBV7-9 with TRBJ2-1; D gene uncertain. CDR3 length equals 13 residues. Trimming shortened V by 11 bases and J by 2 bases, and 13 bases separated the two germline ends. The germline gives CDR1 SEHNR, CDR2 FQNEAQ (reference sequence).

This clonotype was seen a few times. The chain has TRBV4-2 and TRBJ2-7; a weak D match, TRBD2 (6 bases). Trimming stripped 5 bases from V and 0 bases from J, with 14 bases between. Germline V gene sequence: CDR1 LGHNA, CDR2 YNFKEQ. The CDR3 totals 15 residues. The CDR3, as DNA: TGTGCCAGCAGCGCGAGCGGGCTCAGCTCCTACGAGCAGTACTTC. Encoded protein: CASSASGLSSYEQYF.

This clonotype was counted ten times or more. The V call is TRBV20-1, the J call TRBJ2-7; 11 bases map to TRBD2. Germline V gives CDR1 DFQATT, CDR2 SNEGSKA (reference sequence). V was pared by 3 bases and J by 3 bases, with 4 bases of the junction left unmatched. The CDR3 is made up of 14 amino acids. The CDR3 sequence: CSARSLAGVYEQYF. The CDR3 nucleotides read TGCAGTGCTAGGTCACTAGCGGGAGTCTACGAGCAGTACTTC.

The V gene is TRBV4-3, the J gene TRBJ2-7; 8 bases map to TRBD1. Germline CDR1 and CDR2: LGHNA and YSLEER. Trimming cost V 0 bases and J 5 bases; bases outside gene matches: 6. This CDR3 region has 15 residues. CDR3 residues: CASSQEFGQGDEQYF. In DNA form, the CDR3 reads TGCGCCAGCAGCCAAGAGTTCGGACAGGGCGACGAGCAGTACTTC.

This clonotype was picked up a small number of times. The chain links TRBV10-3 to TRBJ2-7; D gene unclear. Looked up from germline, CDR1 is ENHRY and CDR2 is SYGVKD. The CDR3 sequence is 13 residues long. The V end lost 5 bases, the J end lost 1 base, and 9 bases lay between the germline ends. The CDR3 spells CAISPTPSYEQYF. CDR3 DNA: TGTGCCATCAGTCCCACACCTTCCTACGAGCAGTACTTC.

This clonotype turned up a few times. The chain uses TRBV20-1 and TRBJ1-1; D remains unclear. This CDR3 comprises 15 residues. V dropped 3 bases and J dropped 2 bases, with 16 bases sitting between them. The germline V gene has CDR1 DFQATT and CDR2 SNEGSKA (reference sequence). Here the CDR3 reads CSASLASPGNTEAFF. The DNA for the CDR3 is TGCAGTGCTAGCTTAGCCTCACCTGGAAACACTGAAGCTTTCTTT.

This sequence joins TRBV5-1 and TRBJ2-1; 12 nucleotides line up with TRBD2. Trimming removed 2 bases from V and 5 bases from J; junction bases left unmatched: 5. CDR1 is SGHRS, CDR2 YFSETQ, per germline. The CDR3 runs to 16 residues. CDR3 loop: CASSLPLAGGNNEQFF. The CDR3 coding sequence is TGCGCCAGCAGCTTACCACTAGCGGGAGGAAACAATGAGCAGTTCTTC. The full variable domain, its missing parts supplied by reference TRBV5-1 and TRBJ2-1, is KAGVTQTPRYLIKTRGQQVTLSCSPISGHRSVSWYQQTPGQGLQFLFEYFSETQRNKGNFPGRFSGRQFSNSRSEMNVSTLELGDSALYLCASSLPLAGGNNEQFFGPGTRLTVL.

J is TRBJ2-2 and V is TRBV5-6; the match to TRBD2 covers 11 bases. V dropped 0 bases and J dropped 3; count of bases not matched to a gene: 4. CDR1 and CDR2 (germline): SGHDT, YYEEEE. The CDR3 length is 17 residues. The DNA for the CDR3 is TGTGCCAGCAGCTTGGTGCTAGCGGGAGGCCACACCGGGGAGCTGTTTTTT. This translates into CASSLVLAGGHTGELFF.

The CDR3 DNA reads TGTGCCAGCAGTTTAGGCTCCTTCTCTGGAAACACCATATATTTT. Its protein product is CASSLGSFSGNTIYF. The chain has TRBV12-3 or TRBV12-4 and TRBJ1-3; D remains ambiguous. The CDR3 covers 15 residues. V was trimmed by 1 base and J by 0 bases, leaving 7 bases between them.

This clonotype was detected only a few times. V usage is TRBV6-2 or TRBV6-3 and J usage is TRBJ2-7; 8 bases agree with TRBD2. The V segment lost 6 bases and the J segment 5 bases; nucleotides outside the gene matches: 9. Germline values: CDR1 MNHEY, CDR2 SVGEGT. There are 14 residues in the CDR3. For the CDR3, the DNA is TGTGCCAGCAGATACGGACTAGCTTTCCACGAGCAGTACTTC. It translates to CASRYGLAFHEQYF.

This chain joins TRBV7-2 and TRBJ1-2; D may be TRBD1 (5 bases). CDR1 is SGHTA and CDR2 is FQGNSA in the germline V gene. This CDR3 has 15 amino acids. V lost 2 bases and J 2 bases, leaving 12 bases between the germline ends. The CDR3 is CASSLSRTLNYGYTF. The CDR3 nucleotides are TGTGCCAGCAGCTTATCCAGGACACTCAACTATGGCTACACCTTC.

The chain carries TRBV28 and TRBJ1-1, with D possibly matching TRBD1 (6 bases). Germline CDR1 reads MDHEN; CDR2 reads SYDVKM. There are 15 residues in the CDR3. Trimming stripped 8 bases from V and 1 base from J, with 17 bases between. The CDR3 reads CASRGRGAQNTEAFF. The CDR3 nucleotides are TGTGCCAGCCGCGGTCGGGGGGCGCAGAACACTGAAGCTTTCTTT.

The rearrangement uses TRBV20-1 and TRBJ1-2, with a possible D match to TRBD1 (5 bases). V was cut by 0 bases and J by 4 bases, with 18 bases left in between. Germline CDR1 is DFQATT and CDR2 is SNEGSKA (reference sequence). The CDR3 consists of 16 residues. This CDR3 reads CSARDLSGGAPYGYTF. The CDR3 bases are TGCAGTGCTAGAGATCTCTCGGGAGGGGCCCCCTATGGCTACACCTTC.

This clonotype was seen many times. This rearrangement joins TRBV12-3 or TRBV12-4 to TRBJ1-3; D is undetermined. V was pared by 0 bases and J by 0 bases, with 0 bases between. This CDR3 contains 13 residues. CDR3 protein: CASSLASGNTIYF. The DNA for the CDR3 is TGTGCCAGCAGTTTAGCCTCTGGAAACACCATATATTTT.

The V gene is TRBV7-9, the J gene TRBJ2-7; no definite D call. CDR3 length equals 15 residues. Trimming pared 4 bases from V and 6 bases from J, leaving 19 bases between. CDR1 SEHNR and CDR2 FQNEAQ come from the germline V gene (reference sequence). DNA of the CDR3: TGTGCCAGCAGCTCCCGGGTCCTCGGATGGAGCGAGCAGTACTTC. Amino acids: CASSSRVLGWSEQYF. The entire variable domain, with the rest obtained from reference TRBV7-9 and TRBJ2-7, is as follows: DTGVSQNPRHKITKRGQNVTFRCDPISEHNRLYWYRQTLGQGPEFLTYFQNEAQLEKSRLLSDRFSAERPKGSFSTLEIQRTEQGDSAMYLCASSSRVLGWSEQYFGPGTRLTVT.

In this sample, this clonotype turned up a few times. The chain recombines TRBV7-9 with TRBJ1-4, with D maybe TRBD1 (5 bases). V shed 5 bases and J shed 3 bases, with 13 bases lying between them. Germline V gene data show CDR1 as SEHNR and CDR2 as FQNEAQ (reference sequence). The CDR3 length is 15 residues. The CDR3 DNA sequence: TGTGCCAGCAGCCGGGGGGTCCCGGCTAATGAAAAACTGTTTTTT. This codes for CASSRGVPANEKLFF.

The chain employs TRBV7-2 and TRBJ2-7; 13 bases are shared with TRBD2. This CDR3 has 15 residues. With V trimmed by 1 base and J by 11 bases, 8 bases remained unmatched. Per germline, CDR1 SGHTA and CDR2 FQGNSA. In DNA form, the CDR3 reads TGTGCCAGCAGCTTAGGACTAGCGGGGGGCCGGGGGGAGTACTTC. Translated: CASSLGLAGGRGEYF.

This clonotype was recorded at least ten times. This chain links TRBV10-3 with TRBJ2-1; D tentatively fits TRBD1 or TRBD2 (6 bases each). The CDR3 has 15 amino acids. V was shortened by 0 bases and J by 4 bases, with 10 bases between the two germline ends. Germline CDR1 ENHRY, CDR2 SYGVKD. The CDR3 DNA reads as TGTGCCATCAGTGAGTCCAGAGGGGGGTACAATGAGCAGTTCTTC. Protein sequence: CAISESRGGYNEQFF.

The table lists this clonotype with a few counts. The chain combines TRBV6-2 or TRBV6-3 with TRBJ1-2, with D perhaps TRBD1 (5 bases). With 6 bases removed from V and 2 bases from J, the gap between germline ends came to 10 bases. The CDR3 has 13 amino acids. Germline V gives CDR1 MNHEY, CDR2 SVGEGT. The CDR3 here is CASSQTANYGYTF. As DNA, the CDR3 is TGTGCCAGCAGCCAGACAGCGAACTATGGCTACACCTTC.

This clonotype was detected many times. The chain combines TRBV20-1 with TRBJ2-5; the D gene is possibly TRBD2 (6 bases). Germline V CDR1 and CDR2: DFQATT, SNEGSKA (reference sequence). This CDR3 comprises 14 residues. V lost 5 bases to trimming and J lost 5 bases, with 18 bases between them. The CDR3 is CSALEFGSGETQYF. The CDR3 DNA reads TGCAGTGCTCTAGAGTTCGGGAGTGGGGAGACCCAGTACTTC.

This clonotype was observed at least ten times. V is TRBV7-2 and J is TRBJ1-1; no definite D call. Per germline, CDR1 SGHTA and CDR2 FQGNSA. The CDR3 has 12 residues. The V gene lost 2 bases and the J gene lost 6 bases, with 7 bases spanning the gap. The CDR3 sequence is CASSLITAEAFF. The CDR3 bases are TGTGCCAGCAGCTTAATAACCGCTGAAGCTTTCTTT.

The chain employs TRBV12-5 and TRBJ2-5; TRBD2 is a possible D gene (5 bases). The germline CDR1 and CDR2 sequences are LGHNT and FRNRAP. The V end lost 1 base, the J end lost 4 bases, and 13 bases lay between the germline ends. The CDR3 runs to 15 residues. The CDR3 sequence is CASGLGLPVGETQYF. CDR3 in DNA: TGTGCTAGTGGTTTGGGACTACCCGTCGGAGAGACCCAGTACTTC.